A selection of T cell receptor beta chains follows, all from one sample in a study of blood T cell repertoires in COVID-19. Assay used: immunoSEQ multiplex PCR; TCRdb lists only in-frame clones, some missing. Among roughly 87,000 clones listed, approximately 92% were seen once. The sample taken for sequencing was peripheral blood. Receptors originate from a woman aged 80 or older with active COVID-19. Both conserved end residues are part of each CDR3. Fields, in order: D gene, V gene, clone size, J gene, CDR3 DNA, CDR3 protein. A D gene is named only where the DNA matches it firmly. The size field is filled for only some rows; it gives once, few, many or a size class.

NA,TRBV6-5,NA,TRBJ2-7,TGTGCCAGCACCAGGGGTAAAGAGCAGTACTTC,CASTRGKEQYF
NA,TRBV13,NA,TRBJ2-7,TGTGCCAGCAGCTTAGGTGCAGGGGTCGACTACGAGCAGTACTTC,CASSLGAGVDYEQYF
NA,TRBV7-9,NA,TRBJ1-1,TGTGCCAGCAGCTCATCCTTACAGGGTGTAGGGGGTGAAGCTTTCTTT,CASSSSLQGVGGEAFF
TRBD1,TRBV29-1,NA,TRBJ1-2,TGCAGCGACTGGACAGGGGATGGCTACACCTTC,CSDWTGDGYTF
NA,TRBV28,once,TRBJ1-2,TGTGCCAGCAGTCCCCGGGAAGGCTACACCTTC,CASSPREGYTF
TRBD2,TRBV28,NA,TRBJ2-3,TGTGCCAGCAGTTTAGGCATAACGGGGAGGGAAGCAGATACGCAGTATTTT,CASSLGITGREADTQYF
TRBD1,TRBV28,NA,TRBJ1-4,TGTGCCAGCACACAACTAGCAGGGGGAGGTGAAAAACTGTTTTTT,CASTQLAGGGEKLFF
TRBD1,TRBV7-9,NA,TRBJ2-7,TGTGCCAGCAGCGCACCGACAGGGGGCCACTCCTACGAGCAGTACTTC,CASSAPTGGHSYEQYF
NA,TRBV2,NA,TRBJ2-2,TGTGCCAGCAGGCCATCCACAGGGTCCCCCGGGGAGCTGTTTTTT,CASRPSTGSPGELFF
NA,TRBV20-1,NA,TRBJ2-3,TGCAGTGCTAGTGTTGCCCTTAGCGGACTAAGCACAGATACGCAGTATTTT,CSASVALSGLSTDTQYF
NA,TRBV9,few,TRBJ2-6,TGTGCCAGCAGCCCGCGAGGGGGCTCTGGGGCCAACGTCCTGACTTTC,CASSPRGGSGANVLTF
NA,TRBV5-4,NA,TRBJ2-3,TGTGCCAGCAGCTTGGGCGGCCAGTCTTCAGATACGCAGTATTTT,CASSLGGQSSDTQYF
NA,TRBV12-5,NA,TRBJ2-3,TGTGCTAGTGGGACAGGGTCCAGCGGGAGAACAGATACGCAGTATTTT,CASGTGSSGRTDTQYF
TRBD2,TRBV15,NA,TRBJ2-3,TGTGCCACCAGCGGGGGTGTAGCGGGGGGTTCGACAGATACGCAGTATTTT,CATSGGVAGGSTDTQYF
TRBD2,TRBV5-1,NA,TRBJ2-1,TGCGCCAGCAGCTTGGAAGCGGGAACCGCCTACAATGAGCAGTTCTTC,CASSLEAGTAYNEQFF
NA,TRBV6-2/TRBV6-3,NA,TRBJ2-3,TGTGCCAGCAGTTACTTGGTAGCGCTCCAGGCGGGGACAGATACGCAGTATTTT,CASSYLVALQAGTDTQYF
NA,TRBV5-4,NA,TRBJ2-1,TGTGCCAGCAGCTTTAAGCGGGCCGCCCACGGCAATGAGCAGTTCTTC,CASSFKRAAHGNEQFF
TRBD1,TRBV6-2/TRBV6-3,once,TRBJ2-7,TGTGCCAGCAGTAAACAGGGGTACGAGCAGTACTTC,CASSKQGYEQYF
TRBD1,TRBV6-6,once,TRBJ1-5,TGTGCCAGCAGGCGCGGGACAGGGACGTTGAATCAGCCCCAGCATTTT,CASRRGTGTLNQPQHF
NA,TRBV12-3/TRBV12-4,NA,TRBJ2-1,TGTGCCAGCAGTACCGGACTTAACAATGAGCAGTTCTTC,CASSTGLNNEQFF
TRBD1,TRBV28,NA,TRBJ2-3,TGTGCCAGCAGCCAAGGGACAGGGTCCGCGTATTTT,CASSQGTGSAYF
TRBD1,TRBV10-3,NA,TRBJ1-1,TGTGCCGTAGCACAGGGGGGGTCTGAAGCTTTCTTT,CAVAQGGSEAFF
NA,TRBV5-1,NA,TRBJ1-6,TGCGCCAGCAGCTTGGAGCCGGGTTGGAATTCACCCCTCCACTTT,CASSLEPGWNSPLHF
NA,TRBV9,NA,TRBJ2-3,TGTGCCAGCAGCGCGGGACACCTTGCCACAGATACGCAGTATTTT,CASSAGHLATDTQYF
TRBD1,TRBV6-5,few,TRBJ1-5,TGTGCCAGCGCCCGACAGGGCACAAGTCAGCCCCAGCATTTT,CASARQGTSQPQHF
TRBD1,TRBV2,NA,TRBJ2-7,TGTGCCATCCGCCAGACAGGGGTCTACGAGCAGTACTTC,CAIRQTGVYEQYF
TRBD2,TRBV3-1/TRBV3-2,NA,TRBJ2-3,TGTGCCAGCAGCCAACTGCGGGAGGGTGGCACAGATACGCAGTATTTT,CASSQLREGGTDTQYF
NA,TRBV28,NA,TRBJ1-3,TGTGCCAGCAGTTTACCCCGGACAGCCTCTGGAAACACCATATATTTT,CASSLPRTASGNTIYF
TRBD1,TRBV13,NA,TRBJ1-1,TGTGCCAGCAGCCTCCTAGGGACAGGTCCGAACACTGAAGCTTTCTTT,CASSLLGTGPNTEAFF
TRBD2,TRBV24-1,NA,TRBJ2-1,TGTGCCACCAGTGACCCCGGGACTAGCGGGAGCCGATCCTACAATGAGCAGTTCTTC,CATSDPGTSGSRSYNEQFF
NA,TRBV29-1,once,TRBJ1-5,TGCAGCGTGCGGGGGACGGCGGGCCCCCAGCATTTT,CSVRGTAGPQHF